This T cell receptor beta chain comes out of a study of cytomegalovirus exposure and HLA in healthy donors. Study details: HLA-typed donors contributed some 83 million unique TCRs, which were held in an early data release. General study findings and limits: 87-base-pair reads could not separate some V segments, including TRBV6-2 and TRBV6-3.

PCR was performed using 60 Vbeta and 13 Jbeta primers. Sequencing was performed with immunoSEQ multiplex PCR; in TCRdb, only in-frame clones are kept and a portion is missing. The sample lists 160,000 or so clones, 80% occurring once. About this clone itself: No antigen is known for it.

Between the trimmed V and J ends, which lost 10 bases and 2 bases, there was a span of 14 bases. The CDR3 is made up of 13 amino acids. The germline gives CDR1 MDHEN, CDR2 SYDVKM. Sequencing input: PBMCs. V usage is TRBV28 and J usage is TRBJ1-2; D not resolved. The origin of this receptor is a young man in good health and CMV-seropositive. The CDR3 loop is CAIKKGVNYGYTF. In DNA form, the CDR3 reads TGTGCCATTAAAAAGGGAGTCAACTATGGCTACACCTTC.